This T cell receptor beta chain stems from a study of T cell repertoires in cytomegalovirus infection. Germline lookup yields CDR1 MNHEY and CDR2 SVGAGI. The V and J ends lost 4 bases and 9 bases, in that order; junction bases with no gene match: 27. CDR3 length equals 19 residues. TCRdb re-called the reads with MiXCR, one entry per CDR3 protein. The table records about 310,000 distinct CDR3 sequences, approximately 25% of them present only once. Note on this clonotype: What it binds is not known.

This TCR came from a human donor in good health (CMV status not recorded). Some clones in this sample may be carry-over from other donors' samples. This chain connects TRBV6-5 to TRBJ2-7, with 7 bases fitting TRBD1. The source was cultured PBMCs, collected from culture after CMV antigen stimulation. The CDR3 DNA reads as TGTGCCAGCAGTTTCTTCTTCTCCCGGGACAGAGGTCTTGGTAGTGTGCAGTACTTC. Its translation is CASSFFFSRDRGLGSVQYF.